The 20 T cell receptor beta chains below were found in one sample sequenced in a study of T cell repertoires in cytomegalovirus infection (dated by TCRdb to about 2019). These reads were obtained on an Illumina HiSeq 1500. TCRdb took the public reads, trimmed them with fastp at Q25, ran MiXCR for clone calling and kept in-frame beta chains. Records with the same CDR3 protein are collapsed into one entry carrying the most frequent genes and DNA. The sample data list approximately 500,000 distinct CDR3 sequences, and around 11% of these were observed just once. The ten biggest clones cover roughly 10% of the sample. The source material was PBMCs. These receptors originate from a human donor in good health (CMV status not recorded). Some clones in this sample may be carry-over from other donors' samples.

The CDR3 DNA reads TGTGCCAGCAGTTCGGCCTCTAGCGGGGGGGCCTCGGAGACCCAGTACTTC. Residues: CASSSASSGGASETQYF. The chain joins TRBV12-3 or TRBV12-4 to TRBJ2-5; 12 bases are a match to TRBD2. J gave up 5 bases and V 4 bases, and 11 bases lay outside the gene matches. The CDR3 runs 17 residues.

This clonotype came up many times. The chain links TRBV7-3 to TRBJ2-3; 9 nucleotides align to TRBD1. The CDR3 extends over 14 amino acids. J lost 5 bases, V lost 6 bases, and 6 bases had no gene match. The germline CDR1 and CDR2 sequences are SGHTA and FQGTGA. The DNA for the CDR3 is TGTGCCAGCAGTTCCGACAGGGGGGTAGATACGCAGTATTTT. Its translation: CASSSDRGVDTQYF.

The chain employs TRBV5-1 and TRBJ2-5, with a weak D call TRBD2 (6 bases). V lost 2 bases, J lost 1 base, and 9 bases lay in between. The CDR3 is made up of 14 amino acids. Germline V gene data show CDR1 as SGHRS and CDR2 as YFSETQ. CDR3: CASSLQAGQETQYF. DNA of the CDR3: TGCGCCAGCAGCTTACAAGCGGGCCAAGAGACCCAGTACTTC.

This rearrangement joins TRBV3-1 to TRBJ2-7, with 10 positions matching TRBD1. The CDR3 spans 15 residues. V was clipped by 4 bases and J by 3 bases; unmatched bases: 6. Germline values: CDR1 LGHDT, CDR2 YNNKEL (reference sequence). The CDR3, as DNA: TGTGCCAGCAGCCCTCCGGGACAGGGGCTCTACGAGCAGTACTTC. This encodes CASSPPGQGLYEQYF.

This clonotype came up many times. The CDR3 is CASSDQSGGVYEQYF. The CDR3 DNA reads TGTGCCAGCAGTGACCAAAGCGGGGGGGTCTACGAGCAGTACTTC. This chain uses TRBV6-1 with TRBJ2-7; 10 nucleotides match TRBD2. This CDR3 is built from 15 residues. Unmatched junction bases numbered 5, after V lost 3 bases and J lost 3 bases. CDR1 is MNHNS and CDR2 is SASEGT in the germline V gene.

This clonotype was counted at least ten times. V is TRBV24-1 and J is TRBJ2-7, with D tentatively TRBD1 (6 bases). This CDR3 comprises 15 residues. Trimming took 2 bases from V and 1 from J, leaving 11 bases between them. Germline V CDR1 and CDR2: KGHDR, SFDVKD. CDR3 DNA: TGTGCCACCAGTGATTCCCGGGACACGTCCTACGAGCAGTACTTC. Its translation is CATSDSRDTSYEQYF.

The V gene is TRBV7-9, the J gene TRBJ2-3, with 8 positions matching TRBD2. Germline V gives CDR1 SEHNR, CDR2 FQNEAQ (reference sequence). The junction had 5 bases not matched to a gene; V was cut back by 5 bases and J by 1 base. The CDR3 covers 15 residues. CDR3 nucleotide sequence: TGTGCCAGCAGCCGCCCGACTAGCGGCACAGATACGCAGTATTTT. Protein sequence: CASSRPTSGTDTQYF.

As concerns this clonotype: This may arise from a read error, as a much more abundant clone is one base away. The rearrangement uses TRBV7-4 and TRBJ2-1; no definite D call. The germline V gene encodes CDR1 SGHVT and CDR2 SQSDAQ. The CDR3 totals 12 residues. This chain's CDR3 is CASGLDPREQFF. CDR3 nucleotide sequence: TGTGCCAGCGGCTTAGATCCCCGGGAGCAGTTCTTC.

The chain has TRBV12-3 or TRBV12-4 and TRBJ2-1, with TRBD2 matching over 10 bases. CDR3 length: 14 amino acids. Germline trimming cut 5 bases from V and 10 bases from J; bases unmatched to any gene: 8. For the CDR3, the DNA is TGTGCCAGCAGTCAGCGGGGGGGTCTGAAGGAGCAGTTCTTC. Its translation is CASSQRGGLKEQFF.

At least ten counts were recorded for this clonotype. This chain links TRBV6-6 with TRBJ1-6, with 7 bases lining up with TRBD1. Germline V CDR1 and CDR2: MNHNY, SVGAGI (reference sequence). The CDR3 covers 15 residues. V dropped 2 bases and J dropped 6; count of bases not matched to a gene: 4. In DNA, the CDR3 is TGTGCCAGCAGTTACGAGGGACAGCTTAATTCACCCCTCCACTTT. This codes for CASSYEGQLNSPLHF.

The chain is built from TRBV7-9 and TRBJ2-7; perhaps TRBD2 as D (6 bases). Per the germline V gene, CDR1 is SEHNR and CDR2 is FQNEAQ (reference sequence). With 5 bases removed from V and 0 bases from J, the gap between germline ends came to 17 bases. There are 16 residues in the CDR3. The CDR3: CASSILGSGISYEQYF. The CDR3 DNA reads TGTGCCAGCAGCATCCTGGGTAGCGGAATCTCCTACGAGCAGTACTTC.

This clonotype was seen more than once but under ten times. The CDR3 DNA follows: TGTGCCAGCACCCACGGGCTGGGGATCACCGGGGAGCTGTTTTTT. It yields the protein CASTHGLGITGELFF. The J gene is TRBJ2-2, the V gene TRBV6-5; D unclear. There are 15 residues in the CDR3. CDR1 MNHEY and CDR2 SVGAGI come from the germline V gene. V was trimmed by 7 bases and J by 4 bases, leaving 16 bases between them.

This clonotype has just a few counts. The chain combines TRBV20-1 with TRBJ2-7, with D hard to call. V lost 4 bases to trimming and J lost 6 bases, with 10 bases between them. The CDR3 is 11 residues long. CDR1 and CDR2 from the germline V gene are DFQATT and SNEGSKA (reference sequence). Written as DNA, the CDR3 is TGCAGTGCTACCCTCCAGGCCGAGCAGTACTTC. Encoded protein: CSATLQAEQYF.

There are many counts of this clonotype. One end of the junction varies from germline; a read error may be responsible. V gene TRBV5-1 combines with J gene TRBJ1-1; a weak D match, TRBD1 (5 bases). The CDR3 is 14 amino acids. In germline, CDR1 is SGHRS, CDR2 YFSETQ. CDR3 amino acids: CASSLGVLNTEAFF. The CDR3 region has the DNA TGTGCCAGCAGTTTAGGGGTTCTGAACACTGAAGCTTTCTTT.

V gene TRBV20-1 combines with J gene TRBJ2-2; 8 bases agree with TRBD2. The germline CDR1 and CDR2 sequences are DFQATT and SNEGSKA (reference sequence). This CDR3 is 14 amino acids long. J was trimmed by 1 base and V by 6 bases; bases with no gene match: 4. Written as DNA, the CDR3 is TGCAGTGCACGGCTAGCGGGGAACACCGGGGAGCTGTTTTTT. It specifies CSARLAGNTGELFF.

The chain couples TRBV29-1 to TRBJ2-1; D possibly uses TRBD1 or TRBD2 (7 bases each). Trimming left V 6 bases short and J 4 bases short, with 22 bases between. The CDR3 consists of 16 residues. Germline CDR1 SQVTM, CDR2 ANQGSEA. The CDR3 sequence: CSVREGAGVWYNEQFF. Written as DNA, the CDR3 is TGCAGCGTGAGGGAGGGGGCGGGAGTCTGGTACAATGAGCAGTTCTTC.

This clonotype was counted at least ten times. This chain joins TRBV7-9 and TRBJ1-2; D remains ambiguous. Germline assignment: CDR1 SEHNR and CDR2 FQNEAQ (reference sequence). The CDR3 extends over 16 amino acids. The V end was cut by 1 base, the J end by 6 bases, with 18 bases between. The CDR3 DNA reads TGTGCCAGCAGCTTAGTCAGAGGGCAAGATCCGGATGGCTACACCTTC. As protein: CASSLVRGQDPDGYTF.

A few counts support this clonotype. J is TRBJ2-3 and V is TRBV3-1; D call uncertain. Looked up from germline, CDR1 is LGHDT and CDR2 is YNNKEL (reference sequence). V was pared by 2 bases and J by 0 bases, with 6 bases between. This CDR3 comprises 14 residues. As DNA, the CDR3 is TGTGCCAGCAGCCAAATCCACAGCACAGATACGCAGTATTTT. Amino acid sequence: CASSQIHSTDTQYF.

This clonotype was seen more than once but under ten times. The chain employs TRBV20-1 and TRBJ2-4; 9 bases align to TRBD1. Germline CDR1 DFQATT, CDR2 SNEGSKA (reference sequence). The CDR3 spans 16 residues. The V gene end was trimmed by 1 base and the J gene end by 0 bases; junction bases not matched to a gene: 4. For the CDR3, the DNA is TGCAGTGCTAGAGGGGGGGACAGGGTAGCCAAAAACATTCAGTACTTC. As protein: CSARGGDRVAKNIQYF.

In its sample, this clonotype was seen many times. The CDR3 nucleotides are TGTGCCAGCAGCCGCACAGGGCCCGATCTTTCACCCCTCCACTTT. Its translation: CASSRTGPDLSPLHF. The rearrangement uses TRBV7-6 and TRBJ1-6; D is perhaps TRBD1 (6 bases). The CDR3 length is 15 residues. Germline assignment: CDR1 SGHVS and CDR2 FNYEAQ. V lost 5 bases, J lost 9 bases, and 17 bases lay in between. Full variable domain (outside the CDR3, taken from reference TRBV7-6 and TRBJ1-6): GAGVSQSPRYKVTKRGQDVALRCDPISGHVSLYWYRQALGQGPEFLTYFNYEAQQDKSGLPNDRFSAERPEGSISTLTIQRTEQRDSAMYRCASSRTGPDLSPLHFGNGTRLTVT.